Listed below are T cell receptor beta chains from one sample, sequenced in a study of blood T cell repertoires in COVID-19. Profiling relied on immunoSEQ multiplex PCR, and the TCRdb table lists in-frame clones only, not all of them. The sample has about 270,000 clones, approximately 82% seen once. The sample was peripheral blood. These receptors were taken from an elderly man with acute or convalescent COVID-19. Each CDR3 is given with its conserved first and last residue. D genes are given only for firm matches. Clone size is given for some rows only: seen once, a few or many times, or a class if the clone is expanded.

d_call	j_call	v_call	clone_size	cdr3_nt	cdr3_aa
TRBD2	TRBJ2-7	TRBV6-5	.	TGTGCCAGCAGACTGACTAGCGACACCTCCTACGAGCAGTACTTC	CASRLTSDTSYEQYF
TRBD2	TRBJ2-1	TRBV28	.	TGTGCCAGCAGTTTCTCTAGCGGGAATTACAATGAGCAGTTCTTC	CASSFSSGNYNEQFF
TRBD2	TRBJ2-7	TRBV23-1	.	TGCGCCAGCAGTCAATCCGGACTAGCGTGTTACGAGCAGTACTTC	CASSQSGLACYEQYF
TRBD1	TRBJ1-3	TRBV5-4	few	TGTGCCAGCAGCCGCGGACAGGAGAGCTCTGGAAACACCATATATTTT	CASSRGQESSGNTIYF
.	TRBJ1-6	TRBV15	few	TGTGCCACCAGCAGAGTCGGGGTTTCACCCCTCCACTTT	CATSRVGVSPLHF
.	TRBJ2-2	TRBV15	once	TGTGCCACCAGCAGAGCGACCGGGGAGCTGTTTTTT	CATSRATGELFF
.	TRBJ1-2	TRBV2	.	TGTGCCAGCAGGAGGTATGGCTACACCTTC	CASRRYGYTF
.	TRBJ2-5	TRBV5-1	.	TGCGCCAGCAGCTTGGGATTCTTGGCCTCAAACCTTCAAGAGACCCAGTACTTC	CASSLGFLASNLQETQYF
.	TRBJ2-5	TRBV28	.	TGTGCCAGCACTTTCGACTCTCAAGAGACCCAGTACTTC	CASTFDSQETQYF
TRBD1	TRBJ1-5	TRBV27	.	TGTGCCAGCAGGGGGACAGGGAATCAGCCCCAGCATTTT	CASRGTGNQPQHF
.	TRBJ2-2	TRBV5-1	.	TGCGCCAGCAGCATACTCAGGGGACGTGGCACCGGGGAGCTGTTTTTT	CASSILRGRGTGELFF
TRBD1	TRBJ1-1	TRBV19	.	TGTGCCAGTAGTCCAGACAGGGAGAGTACTGAAGCTTTCTTT	CASSPDRESTEAFF
.	TRBJ1-2	TRBV5-4	.	TGTGCCAGCAGGGTAAGGGGGTCTAACTATGGCTACACCTTC	CASRVRGSNYGYTF
TRBD1	TRBJ2-5	TRBV10-2	once	TGCGCCAGCAGTGCGGGCAGGGGGCGAGGAGAGACCCAGTACTTC	CASSAGRGRGETQYF
TRBD2	TRBJ2-3	TRBV29-1	.	TGCAGCGTACTGGGGGCTAGCGGGAGGGCCCCAGATACGCAGTATTTT	CSVLGASGRAPDTQYF
.	TRBJ1-1	TRBV19	few	TGTGCCAGTAACGTGGGGCAGAACACTGAAGCTTTCTTT	CASNVGQNTEAFF
TRBD2	TRBJ2-7	TRBV5-1	.	TGCGCCAGTGGATCTAGCGGGAGCTCCTACGAGCAGTACTTC	CASGSSGSSYEQYF
TRBD1	TRBJ2-2	TRBV11-3	.	TGTGCCAGCAGCTTGGGACAGGGGTACACCGGGGAGCTGTTTTTT	CASSLGQGYTGELFF
TRBD1	TRBJ2-7	TRBV5-5	few	TGTGCCAGCACAACGGGGACAGGGTCCTACGAGCAGTACTTC	CASTTGTGSYEQYF